This T cell receptor beta chain comes out of a study of shared clonotypes between healthy human individuals. Study-level information: The study drew on two women and a few men aged 18 to 49 as donors.

The trim removed 6 bases at V and 4 bases at J, leaving 10 bases unmatched. CDR3 length: 15 residues. CDR1 and CDR2 (germline): MDHEN, SYDVKM. The table came from immunoSEQ multiplex PCR; TCRdb's copy has only in-frame clones and leaves some out. The sample lists about 2 million clones; 90% to 95% were seen once. The chain joins TRBV28 to TRBJ2-7, with 9 bases fitting TRBD1. Material: naive CD4+ T cells sorted from blood. Subset here: CD45RA+ positively selected. The receptor's source is a man in his late teens or twenties in good health. The CDR3 loop is CASRSTGGGRYEQYF. CDR3 DNA sequence: TGTGCCAGCAGGTCTACAGGGGGCGGTAGGTACGAGCAGTACTTC.